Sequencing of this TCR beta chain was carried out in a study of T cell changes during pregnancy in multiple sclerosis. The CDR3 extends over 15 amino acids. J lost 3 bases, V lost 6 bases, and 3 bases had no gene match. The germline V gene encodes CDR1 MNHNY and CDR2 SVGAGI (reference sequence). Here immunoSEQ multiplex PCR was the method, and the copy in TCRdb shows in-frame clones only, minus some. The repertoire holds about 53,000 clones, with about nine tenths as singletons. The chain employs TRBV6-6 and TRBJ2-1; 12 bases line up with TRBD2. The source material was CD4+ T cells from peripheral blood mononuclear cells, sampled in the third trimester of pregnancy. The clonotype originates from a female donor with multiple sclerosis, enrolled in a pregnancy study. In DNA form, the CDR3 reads TGTGCCAGCAGCCAGACTAGCGGGGGCTACAATGAGCAGTTCTTC. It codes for CASSQTSGGYNEQFF.